These 7 T cell receptor beta chains originate from one sample sequenced in a study of blood T cell repertoires in COVID-19 (dated by TCRdb to 2020 to 2022). Library prep was done by the immunoSEQ multiplex PCR assay. TCRdb retrieved this table from immuneACCESS and kept in-frame rearrangements only. Not all clones are present; in checked studies, unresolved V genes account for under half, and no reason is known for the remainder. This sample lists roughly 360,000 clones; 80% to 90% were detected once. The biggest ten clones account for 1% to 1.5% of the sample. Sequencing was done on a sample of PBMCs or T cells enriched from blood (not recorded which). Receptors were obtained from a man in his thirties or forties who had recovered from COVID-19.

The genes are TRBV27 and TRBJ2-1; D gene ambiguous. Per germline, CDR1 MNHEY and CDR2 SMNVEV (reference sequence). The CDR3 sequence is 13 residues long. Between the trimmed V and J ends, which lost 3 bases and 3 bases, there was a span of 6 bases. The CDR3 is CASSFQHYNEQFF. The DNA of the CDR3 is TGTGCCAGCAGTTTTCAACACTACAATGAGCAGTTCTTC.

This clone was detected only once. The rearrangement joins TRBV30 to TRBJ2-7; a possible D gene is TRBD2 (6 bases). Germline lookup yields CDR1 GTSNPN and CDR2 SVGIG (reference sequence). The ends were cut back, 2 bases at V and 3 bases at J, with 8 bases in the middle. The CDR3 loop spans 12 amino acids. CDR3 region: CAWSLGLYEQYF. Written as DNA, the CDR3 is TGTGCCTGGAGTTTGGGACTCTACGAGCAGTACTTC.

The V and J genes are TRBV4-1 and TRBJ1-5; tentative D call: TRBD1 (5 bases). The V end was cut by 1 base, the J end by 7 bases, with 14 bases between. Per germline, CDR1 MGHRA and CDR2 YSYEKL. The CDR3 contains 15 residues. CDR3 nucleotides: TGCGCCAGCAGCCAAGTGGGGGAGGGAGGCCAGCCCCAGCATTTT. This sequence encodes CASSQVGEGGQPQHF.

This clone has just a few counts. The chain links TRBV19 to TRBJ1-4; 8 bases line up with TRBD1. CDR1 and CDR2 from the germline V gene are LNHDA and SQIVND (reference sequence). CDR3 length: 16 amino acids. The V gene end was trimmed by 5 bases and the J gene end by 0 bases; junction bases not matched to a gene: 5. CDR3 sequence (DNA): TGTGCCAGTAGTTTCGGGACAGGTGCAACTAATGAAAAACTGTTTTTT. This gives the protein CASSFGTGATNEKLFF.

The rearrangement joins TRBV29-1 to TRBJ1-1; the D is unclear. Germline CDR1 and CDR2: SQVTM and ANQGSEA. CDR3 length: 13 residues. Trimming took 6 bases from V and 0 from J, leaving 11 bases between them. This chain's CDR3 is CSVLRGLNTEAFF. The DNA of the CDR3 is TGCAGCGTGCTTCGGGGTTTGAACACTGAAGCTTTCTTT.

The gene calls are TRBV10-3 and TRBJ1-1, with TRBD1 matching 10 bases. Germline-derived CDR1 and CDR2 are ENHRY and SYGVKD. J lost 3 bases, V lost 6 bases, and 7 bases had no gene match. There are 15 residues in the CDR3. The CDR3 loop reads CAIRPRDRGYTEAFF. CDR3 DNA sequence: TGTGCCATCAGACCCCGGGACAGGGGTTACACTGAAGCTTTCTTT.

The CDR3 coding sequence is TGTGCCAGCAGCTCGGCGGGACCCCGGGGCACAGATACGCAGTATTTT. It translates to CASSSAGPRGTDTQYF. V is TRBV7-8 and J is TRBJ2-3; D possibly corresponds to TRBD2 (6 bases). Looked up from germline, CDR1 is SGHVS and CDR2 is FQNEAQ. The CDR3 sequence is 16 residues long. Trimming took off 4 bases at V and 1 base at J, with 15 bases between the two ends. The complete variable domain, with remaining parts taken from reference TRBV7-8 and TRBJ2-3, reads GAGVSQSPRYKVAKRGQDVALRCDPISGHVSLFWYQQALGQGPEFLTYFQNEAQLDKSGLPSDRFFAERPEGSVSTLKIQRTQQEDSAVYLCASSSAGPRGTDTQYFGPGTRLTVL.